This T cell receptor beta chain was retrieved from a study of T-cell memory formation after mild COVID-19. TCRdb re-called the 5' RACE reads with MiXCR, one entry per CDR3 protein. Altogether roughly 450,000 distinct CDR3 sequences are present, roughly 18% being singletons, with the ten largest covering roughly an eighth. Trimming pared 7 bases from V and 0 bases from J, leaving 16 bases between. This CDR3 contains 16 residues. Germline CDR1 is SGHTA and CDR2 is FQGNSA. The source material was PBMCs or a T cell subset sorted from them (not recorded which). This clonotype originated in an adult woman who had mild COVID-19 (a few samples of this study predate the infection). Cell type and time point are not known. This chain links TRBV7-2 with TRBJ2-1; D perhaps matches TRBD2 (6 bases). In nucleotides, the CDR3 is TGTGCCAGCACCCCTCCGGGGGTCCGCTCCTACAATGAGCAGTTCTTC. Its translation: CASTPPGVRSYNEQFF. The complete variable domain, with remaining parts taken from reference TRBV7-2 and TRBJ2-1, reads GAGVSQSPSNKVTEKGKDVELRCDPISGHTALYWYRQSLGQGLEFLIYFQGNSAPDKSGLPSDRFSAERTGGSVSTLTIQRTQQEDSAVYLCASTPPGVRSYNEQFFGPGTRLTVL.